Shown below are 16 T cell receptor beta chains from a single sample sequenced in a study of blood T cell repertoires in COVID-19. The repertoire was sequenced with immunoSEQ multiplex PCR; TCRdb's copy has only in-frame clones and lacks some. The sample lists 200,000 or so clones, 80% to 85% occurring once. The sequencing sample was made of PBMCs or T cells enriched from blood (not recorded which). The receptors derive from a man aged 35 to 55 who had recovered from COVID-19.

The rearrangement joins TRBV15 to TRBJ1-6; D is unclear. Trimming took off 1 base at V and 8 bases at J, with 12 bases between the two ends. Germline V gene sequence: CDR1 LNHNV, CDR2 YYDKDF (reference sequence). The CDR3 sequence is 15 residues long. The CDR3 sequence: CATSRGSGEHSPLHF. In DNA, the CDR3 is TGTGCCACCAGCAGAGGGTCAGGCGAGCATTCACCCCTCCACTTT.

This rearrangement joins TRBV5-1 to TRBJ1-3; D is perhaps TRBD1 (5 bases). Germline V gene data show CDR1 as SGHRS and CDR2 as YFSETQ. The CDR3 is 16 amino acids. V dropped 4 bases and J dropped 0 bases, with 14 bases sitting between them. CDR3 residues: CASSRWDGGSGNTIYF. CDR3 DNA: TGCGCCAGCAGCCGGTGGGACGGGGGCTCTGGAAACACCATATATTTT.

This clone has just one count. The CDR3 loop reads CASSEDRSYNSPLHF. For the CDR3, the DNA is TGTGCCAGCAGCGAAGACAGATCCTATAATTCACCCCTCCACTTT. This chain connects TRBV6-4 to TRBJ1-6, with D maybe TRBD1 (5 bases). The CDR3 has 15 residues. CDR1 is MRHNA, CDR2 SNTAGT, per germline. With 6 bases removed from V and 1 base from J, the gap between germline ends came to 10 bases.

This sequence joins TRBV7-2 and TRBJ2-3, with 7 bases fitting TRBD2. The V gene's germline CDR1 is SGHTA and CDR2 FQGNSA. V was pared by 2 bases and J by 0 bases, with 8 bases of the junction left unmatched. This CDR3 region has 17 residues. DNA for the CDR3: TGTGCCAGCAGCTTATATTACGGGGGGACTAGCACAGATACGCAGTATTTT. It translates to CASSLYYGGTSTDTQYF. The entire variable domain, with the rest obtained from reference TRBV7-2 and TRBJ2-3, is as follows: GAGVSQSPSNKVTEKGKDVELRCDPISGHTALYWYRQSLGQGLEFLIYFQGNSAPDKSGLPSDRFSAERTGGSVSTLTIQRTQQEDSAVYLCASSLYYGGTSTDTQYFGPGTRLTVL.

The chain joins TRBV11-3 to TRBJ1-6; D is uncertain. This CDR3 contains 13 residues. The germline CDR1 and CDR2 sequences are SGHNT and YENEEA. Trimming shortened V by 8 bases and J by 4 bases, and 9 bases separated the two germline ends. The CDR3 protein is CASASGYNSPLHF. Here the CDR3 DNA reads TGTGCCAGCGCGTCTGGTTATAATTCACCCCTCCACTTT.

The rearrangement links TRBV7-9 to TRBJ2-7; the D is unclear. CDR1 and CDR2 from the germline V gene are SEHNR and FQNEAQ (reference sequence). Trimming left V 4 bases short and J 0 bases short, with 13 bases between. The CDR3 sequence is 15 residues long. As DNA, the CDR3 is TGTGCCAGCAGCTCCGCCGGGTCCAGCTCCTACGAGCAGTACTTC. Residues: CASSSAGSSSYEQYF.

Worth noting for this clone: An end of the junction does not agree with germline; a read error may underlie this. This rearrangement joins TRBV25-1 to TRBJ1-5; a possible D gene is TRBD1 (6 bases). The CDR3 covers 15 residues. The germline V gene encodes CDR1 MGHDK and CDR2 SYGVNS. CDR3 loop: CARSGGAGGAQPQHF. CDR3 coding DNA: TGTGCCCGCAGCGGGGGCGCGGGGGGGGCTCAGCCCCAGCATTTT.

This clone has a handful of counts. This rearrangement joins TRBV6-5 to TRBJ1-2, with 8 bases identical to TRBD1. Germline lookup yields CDR1 MNHEY and CDR2 SVGAGI. Germline trimming cut 10 bases from V and 6 bases from J; bases unmatched to any gene: 13. The CDR3 is 14 amino acids. The DNA for the CDR3 is TGTGCCACCAGAGAGGACAGGGCATGGAATGGCTACACCTTC. Residues: CATREDRAWNGYTF.

The chain combines TRBV12-5 with TRBJ2-1; TRBD2 might be the D (6 bases). This CDR3 has 18 amino acids. The germline V and J ends were trimmed by 0 bases and 9 bases, with 24 bases remaining between them. Germline V CDR1 and CDR2: LGHNT, FRNRAP. CDR3 residues: CASGLVTLGGTRTGEQFF. The CDR3, as DNA: TGTGCTAGTGGTTTGGTCACCCTGGGGGGAACGCGCACGGGTGAGCAGTTCTTC.

A single count supports this clone. V is TRBV6-6 and J is TRBJ2-3; weak D call: TRBD2 (6 bases). Deletions cut 6 bases from V and 4 bases from J, with 17 bases between. The CDR3 has 15 residues. From germline, CDR1 is MNHNY and CDR2 SVGAGI (reference sequence). Here the CDR3 DNA reads TGTGCCAGCAGCGAAATGCGGGATGGGGCAGATACGCAGTATTTT. Translation gives CASSEMRDGADTQYF.

This chain connects TRBV2 to TRBJ1-5; 9 bases are a match to TRBD1. V lost 4 bases and J lost 4; bases outside the gene matches: 5. This CDR3 has 15 amino acids. Germline V gene lookup returns CDR1 SNHLY and CDR2 FYNNEI. DNA for the CDR3: TGTGCCAGCAGTGTCCCCGGGACAGGGAATCAGCCCCAGCATTTT. Its protein product is CASSVPGTGNQPQHF. Full variable domain (rest looked up from reference TRBV2 and TRBJ1-5): EPEVTQTPSHQVTQMGQEVILRCVPISNHLYFYWYRQILGQKVEFLVSFYNNEISEKSEIFDDQFSVERPDGSNFTLKIRSTKLEDSAMYFCASSVPGTGNQPQHFGDGTRLSIL.

The gene calls are TRBV4-3 and TRBJ2-7; TRBD1 is a possible D gene (6 bases). Deletions cut 0 bases from V and 0 bases from J, with 9 bases between. The CDR3 consists of 15 residues. Germline-derived CDR1 and CDR2 are LGHNA and YSLEER. The DNA of the CDR3 is TGCGCCAGCAGCCAAGATACAGGGCCCTCCTACGAGCAGTACTTC. Its translation is CASSQDTGPSYEQYF.

J is TRBJ1-3 and V is TRBV5-5; tentative D call: TRBD1 (5 bases). The CDR3 covers 16 residues. Trimming stripped 0 bases from V and 3 bases from J, with 13 bases between. The V gene's germline CDR1 is SGHKS and CDR2 YYEKEE (reference sequence). CDR3 DNA: TGTGCCAGCAGCTTGGCGGTGCGGGGCGGTGGAAACACCATATATTTT. Translated: CASSLAVRGGGNTIYF.

This sequence joins TRBV5-4 and TRBJ1-2, with D possibly being TRBD1 (6 bases). The CDR3 extends over 13 amino acids. V shed 0 bases and J shed 5 bases, with 8 bases lying between them. Germline CDR1 reads SGHNT; CDR2 reads YYREEE (reference sequence). The CDR3 region is CASSLGQEYGYTF. CDR3 DNA sequence: TGTGCCAGCAGCTTGGGACAGGAATATGGCTACACCTTC. Full variable domain (rest looked up from reference TRBV5-4 and TRBJ1-2): ETGVTQSPTHLIKTRGQQVTLRCSSQSGHNTVSWYQQALGQGPQFIFQYYREEENGRGNFPPRFSGLQFPNYSSELNVNALELDDSALYLCASSLGQEYGYTFGSGTRLTVV.

The chain couples TRBV28 to TRBJ2-1; 9 bases match TRBD2. The germline gives CDR1 MDHEN, CDR2 SYDVKM. J gave up 2 bases and V 6 bases, and 8 bases lay outside the gene matches. This CDR3 is built from 16 residues. CDR3 in amino acids: CASRPLGGGAYNEQFF. DNA of the CDR3: TGTGCCAGCAGGCCGTTGGGCGGGGGGGCCTACAATGAGCAGTTCTTC.

The CDR3 DNA follows: TGTGCCAGCAGTTTCACTAGCCCCTACGAGCAGTACTTC. It translates to CASSFTSPYEQYF. The genes are TRBV6-5 and TRBJ2-7; perhaps TRBD2 as D (6 bases). The V and J ends lost 4 bases and 2 bases respectively, with 9 bases between them. The CDR3 runs to 13 residues. From germline, CDR1 is MNHEY and CDR2 SVGAGI.